This T cell receptor (beta chain) stems from a study of blood T cell repertoires in COVID-19. Original methodology: For nucleated cells, counts were estimated from reference gene primer amplification. The method was immunoSEQ multiplex PCR; TCRdb's version includes in-frame clones alone and lacks a portion of them. That table gives V, J and clone size, and the DNA gave D and trimming. The table has around 67,000 clones, about 93% seen once; the top ten hold 7.5% to 9%. This CDR3 comprises 13 residues. CDR1 and CDR2 from the germline V gene are SGHNT and YYREEE (reference sequence). Trimming removed 4 bases from V and 5 bases from J; junction bases left unmatched: 5.

Sequencing was carried out using peripheral blood. This receptor was obtained from a human donor in a cohort sampled during active COVID-19. The chain links TRBV5-4 to TRBJ2-7, with 8 bases aligning to TRBD2. The CDR3 DNA sequence: TGTGCCAGCAGCCCCCGGGGGGGTCACGAGCAGTACTTC. It is translated as CASSPRGGHEQYF.